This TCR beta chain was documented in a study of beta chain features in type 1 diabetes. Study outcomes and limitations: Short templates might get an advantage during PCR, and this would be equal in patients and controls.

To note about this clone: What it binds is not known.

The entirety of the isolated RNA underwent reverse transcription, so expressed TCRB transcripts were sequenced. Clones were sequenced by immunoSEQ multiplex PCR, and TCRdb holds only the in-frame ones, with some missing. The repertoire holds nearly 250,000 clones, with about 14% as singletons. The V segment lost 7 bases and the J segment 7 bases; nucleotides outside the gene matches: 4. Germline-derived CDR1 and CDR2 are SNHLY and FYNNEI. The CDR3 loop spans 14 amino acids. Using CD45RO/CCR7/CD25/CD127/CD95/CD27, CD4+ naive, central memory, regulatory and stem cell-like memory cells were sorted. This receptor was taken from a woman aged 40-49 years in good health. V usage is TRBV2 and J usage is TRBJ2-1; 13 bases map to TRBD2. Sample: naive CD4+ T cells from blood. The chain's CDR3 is CASMELAGGNEQFF. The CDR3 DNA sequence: TGTGCCAGCATGGAACTAGCGGGGGGGAATGAGCAGTTCTTC.